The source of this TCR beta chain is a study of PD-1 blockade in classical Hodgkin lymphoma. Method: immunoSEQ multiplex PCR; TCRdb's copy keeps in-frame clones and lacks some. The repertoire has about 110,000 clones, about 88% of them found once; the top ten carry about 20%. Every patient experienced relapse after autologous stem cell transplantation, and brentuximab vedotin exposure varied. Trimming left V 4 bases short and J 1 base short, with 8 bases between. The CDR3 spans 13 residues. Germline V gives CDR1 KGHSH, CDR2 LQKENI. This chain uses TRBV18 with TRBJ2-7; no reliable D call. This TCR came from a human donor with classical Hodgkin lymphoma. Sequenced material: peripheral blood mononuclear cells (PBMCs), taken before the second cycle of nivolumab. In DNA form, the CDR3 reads TGTGCCAGCTCACGGGATCCATCCTACGAGCAGTACTTC. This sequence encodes CASSRDPSYEQYF. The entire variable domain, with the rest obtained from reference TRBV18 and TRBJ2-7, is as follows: NAGVMQNPRHLVRRRGQEARLRCSPMKGHSHVYWYRQLPEEGLKFMVYLQKENIIDESGMPKERFSAEFPKEGPSILRIQQVVRGDSAAYFCASSRDPSYEQYFGPGTRLTVT.